This TCR beta chain was sequenced in a study of blood T cell repertoires in COVID-19. Turning to the study itself: Sites in the United States, Italy and Spain provided acute and convalescent COVID-19 samples. The analysed material was cDNA or gDNA that came from T cells, B-cell-depleted T cells, or PBMCs.

Per the original methods: Using reference gene primer amplification, nucleated cell counts were estimated. TCRdb keeps only in-frame clones here, not all; method: immunoSEQ multiplex PCR. D and trimming come from the DNA, and the V and J calls and clone size come from that table. This sample yields approximately 230,000 clones, of which around 90% are seen a single time; around 3% belongs to the top ten. Sequences were obtained from peripheral blood. This sequence was found in a man in his late teens or twenties with active or convalescent COVID-19.

CDR3 coding DNA: TGTGCCAGCAGCGACAGGGGAACTGGGGCCAACGTCCTGACTTTC. Translated, it gives CASSDRGTGANVLTF. J is TRBJ2-6 and V is TRBV9; 7 bases agree with TRBD1. CDR3 size: 15 residues. The ends lost 3 bases at V and 2 bases at J; junction bases unmatched: 2. Germline-derived CDR1 and CDR2 are SGDLS and YYNGEE.